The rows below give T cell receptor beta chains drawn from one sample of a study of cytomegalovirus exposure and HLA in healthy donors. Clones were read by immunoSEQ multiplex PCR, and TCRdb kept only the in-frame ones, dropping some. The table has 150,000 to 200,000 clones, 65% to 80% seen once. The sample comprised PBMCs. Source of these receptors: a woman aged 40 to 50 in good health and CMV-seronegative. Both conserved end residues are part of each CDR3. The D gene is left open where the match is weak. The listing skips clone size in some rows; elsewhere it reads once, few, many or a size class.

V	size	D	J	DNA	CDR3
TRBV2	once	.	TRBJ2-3	TGTGCCAGCAGTAGCAGGGAAACAGATACGCAGTATTTT	CASSSRETDTQYF
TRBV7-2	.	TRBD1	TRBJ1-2	TGTGCCAGCAGCTTATCGGGACAGCCTAACTATGGCTACACCTTC	CASSLSGQPNYGYTF
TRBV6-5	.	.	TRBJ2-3	TGTGCCAGCAGTTACTCCAGGGGAAGCACAGATACGCAGTATTTT	CASSYSRGSTDTQYF
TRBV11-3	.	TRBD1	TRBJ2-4	TGTGCCAGCAGCTTAGATCAAGGACAGGGAGTGGACTTC	CASSLDQGQGVDF
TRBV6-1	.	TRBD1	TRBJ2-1	TGTGCCAGCAGTGAAGGGATGGGACAGGGCAACAATGAGCAGTTCTTC	CASSEGMGQGNNEQFF
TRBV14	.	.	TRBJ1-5	TGTGCCAGCAGTCGGGGTGCGTATCAGCCCCAGCATTTT	CASSRGAYQPQHF
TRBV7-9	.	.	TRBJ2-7	TGTGCCAGCAGCTCCATGGGGGGGCAGGAGCTTACAGAGCAGTACTTC	CASSSMGGQELTEQYF
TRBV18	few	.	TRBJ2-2	TGTGCCAGCTCACCGTCAGCGGTTGATACCGGGGAGCTGTTTTTT	CASSPSAVDTGELFF
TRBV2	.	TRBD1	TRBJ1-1	TGTGCCAGCAACCCATTCGCAGGGGGAGCTTTCTTT	CASNPFAGGAFF
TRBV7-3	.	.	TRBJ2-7	TGTGCCAGCAGCTTAATTAACGGCTACGAGCAGTACTTC	CASSLINGYEQYF
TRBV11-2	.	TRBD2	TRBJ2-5	TGTGCCAGCAGCTTTAGCGGGAGGGCCCAAGAGACCCAGTACTTC	CASSFSGRAQETQYF
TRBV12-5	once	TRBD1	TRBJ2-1	TGTGCTAGTGGCCTCCCGGGACAGGGGTTTCTTGAGCAGTTCTTC	CASGLPGQGFLEQFF
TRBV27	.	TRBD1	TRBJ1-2	TGTGCCAGCAGTGTCCGGACAGGGTCAGACTATGGCTACACCTTC	CASSVRTGSDYGYTF
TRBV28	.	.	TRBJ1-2	TGTGCCAGCAGACCTGGACAGTCCTATGGCTACACCTTC	CASRPGQSYGYTF
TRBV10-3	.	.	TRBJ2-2	TGTGCCATCAGTGGCAGGGCGAACACCGGGGAGCTGTTTTTT	CAISGRANTGELFF
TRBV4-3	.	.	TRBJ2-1	TGCGCCAGCAGCCAAGATTACCTAGCAGCTGGTGAGCAGTTCTTC	CASSQDYLAAGEQFF
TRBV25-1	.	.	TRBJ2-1	TGTGCCAGCAGCCGGGGGTCCAGCTCCTACAATGAGCAGTTCTTC	CASSRGSSSYNEQFF
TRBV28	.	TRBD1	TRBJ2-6	TGTGCCAGCAGCCGGAGACAGGGTACCTCTGGGGCCAACGTCCTGACTTTC	CASSRRQGTSGANVLTF
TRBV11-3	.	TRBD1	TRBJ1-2	TGTGCCAGCAGCTTAGGGACAGGGAACACGGGTGGCTACACCTTC	CASSLGTGNTGGYTF
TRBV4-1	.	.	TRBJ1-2	TGCGCCAGCAGCCAAACCAACAGGGATCGCTACACCTTC	CASSQTNRDRYTF
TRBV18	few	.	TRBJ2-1	TGTGCCAGCTCACCCCAGGGGGGCAATGAGCAGTTCTTC	CASSPQGGNEQFF
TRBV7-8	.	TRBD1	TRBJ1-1	TGTGCCAGCAGACTGAACAGGGGGCAGATGAACACTGAAGCTTTCTTT	CASRLNRGQMNTEAFF
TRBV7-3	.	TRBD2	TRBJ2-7	TGTGCCAGCAGCACGACCGGGACTAGCCCCGGCGAGCAGTACTTC	CASSTTGTSPGEQYF
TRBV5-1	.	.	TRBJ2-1	TGCGCCAGCAGTCCCGACAGGGAGCAGTTCTTC	CASSPDREQFF
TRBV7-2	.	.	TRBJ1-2	TGTGCCAGCAGCCCTTCCCGGGACACAAACTATGGCTACACCTTC	CASSPSRDTNYGYTF
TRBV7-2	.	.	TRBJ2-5	TGTGCCAGCAGCTTAGCTAACAATTTCCAAGAGACCCAGTACTTC	CASSLANNFQETQYF
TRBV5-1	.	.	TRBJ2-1	TGCGCCAGCAGTATGTCTCCGGGGAACAATGAGCAGTTCTTC	CASSMSPGNNEQFF
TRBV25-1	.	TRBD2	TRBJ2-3	TGTGCCAGCAGTCCCCGCGGGAGGGATACAGATACGCAGTATTTT	CASSPRGRDTDTQYF
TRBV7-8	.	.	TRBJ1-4	TGTGCCAGCAGCTTGACTCGGGACACCAATGAAAAACTGTTTTTT	CASSLTRDTNEKLFF
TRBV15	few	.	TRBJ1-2	TGTGCCACCAGCAGAGGGGGGCCTAACTATGGCTACACCTTC	CATSRGGPNYGYTF
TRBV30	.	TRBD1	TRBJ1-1	TGTGCCTGGAACAGGGGCAACACTGAAGCTTTCTTT	CAWNRGNTEAFF
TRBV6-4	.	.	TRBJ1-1	TGTGCCAGCAGCCACCGGGAGAACACTGAAGCTTTCTTT	CASSHRENTEAFF
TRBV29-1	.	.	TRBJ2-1	TGCAGCGTTACACTAGCATATGAGCAGTTCTTC	CSVTLAYEQFF
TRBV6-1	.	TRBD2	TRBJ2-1	TGTGCCAGCAGTGAGATTAGCGGGTCCTACAATGAGCAGTTCTTC	CASSEISGSYNEQFF
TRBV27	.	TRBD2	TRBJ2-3	TGTGCCAGCAGTTTGACCGGGACAAGGGCTAGCGGGGGGAGCACAGATACGCAGTATTTT	CASSLTGTRASGGSTDTQYF
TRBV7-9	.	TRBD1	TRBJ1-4	TGTTCCAGCAGCTCTACAGGGGGTTTAGGTGAAAAACTGTTTTTT	CSSSSTGGLGEKLFF
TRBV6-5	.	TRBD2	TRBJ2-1	TGTGCCAGCAGTTACGGGAGCGGGAGGAGGTACAATGAGCAGTTCTTC	CASSYGSGRRYNEQFF
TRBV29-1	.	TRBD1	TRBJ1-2	TGCAGCGTTGGACAGGGGGAGGGCTATGGCTACACCTTC	CSVGQGEGYGYTF
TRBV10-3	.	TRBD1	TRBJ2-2	TGTGCCATCAGCGGACAGGGGAACACCGGGGAGCTGTTTTTT	CAISGQGNTGELFF
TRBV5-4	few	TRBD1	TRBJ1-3	TGTGCCAGCAGCTTGGATCCCCCCAGACAGGGGAGGGGAAACACCATATATTTT	CASSLDPPRQGRGNTIYF
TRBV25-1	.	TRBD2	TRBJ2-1	TGTGCCAGCGGGCGGGAGGGATCCTACAATGAGCAGTTCTTC	CASGREGSYNEQFF
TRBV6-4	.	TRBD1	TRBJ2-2	TGTGCCAGCAGGAGGACAGGGGGGAACACCGGGGAGCTGTTTTTT	CASRRTGGNTGELFF
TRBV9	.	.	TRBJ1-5	TGTGCCAGCAGCGTAGGGGGCAGTCAGCCCCAGCATTTT	CASSVGGSQPQHF
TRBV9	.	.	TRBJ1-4	TGTGCCAGCAGCGTAGGAGGTATCGGTGAAAAACTGTTTTTT	CASSVGGIGEKLFF
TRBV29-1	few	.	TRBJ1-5	TGCAGCGTTGGAAACGGCGGATTACAGCCCCAGCATTTT	CSVGNGGLQPQHF
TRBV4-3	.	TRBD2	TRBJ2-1	TGCGCCAGCAGCCCGGGACTAGCGGGGGAAGGGACTTGGTATGAGCAGTTCTTC	CASSPGLAGEGTWYEQFF
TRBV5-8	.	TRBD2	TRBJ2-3	TGTGCCAGCAGCTTGGCCGGCGGGAGGGCGGGAGATACGCAGTATTTT	CASSLAGGRAGDTQYF
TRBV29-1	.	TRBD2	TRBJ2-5	TGCAGCGTTGACTGGCTAGCGGAAGAGACCCAGTACTTC	CSVDWLAEETQYF
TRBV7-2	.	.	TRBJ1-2	TGTGCCAGCAGCTTAAACTTCTGGGGGGTAGGAGGGAGGAATGGCTACACCTTC	CASSLNFWGVGGRNGYTF
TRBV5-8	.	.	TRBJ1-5	TGTGCCAGCAGCTTGCGGGGGGCGGATCAGCCCCAGCATTTT	CASSLRGADQPQHF
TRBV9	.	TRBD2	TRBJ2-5	TGTGCCAGCAGCCCGGGACTAGAAGAGACCCAGTACTTC	CASSPGLEETQYF